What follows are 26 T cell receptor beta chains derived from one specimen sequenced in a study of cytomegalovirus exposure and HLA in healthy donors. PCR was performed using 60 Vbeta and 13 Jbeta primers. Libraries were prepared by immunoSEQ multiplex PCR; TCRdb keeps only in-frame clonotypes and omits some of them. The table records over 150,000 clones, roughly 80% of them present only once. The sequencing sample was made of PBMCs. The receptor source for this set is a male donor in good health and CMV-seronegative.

The CDR3 region is CASSHDGGTNQPQHF. CDR3 bases: TGTGCCAGCAGCCACGACGGAGGTACCAATCAGCCCCAGCATTTT. The rearrangement uses TRBV7-2 and TRBJ1-5; D ambiguous. V lost 5 bases to trimming and J lost 3 bases, with 14 bases between them. The CDR3 consists of 15 residues. The germline V gene has CDR1 SGHTA and CDR2 FQGNSA.

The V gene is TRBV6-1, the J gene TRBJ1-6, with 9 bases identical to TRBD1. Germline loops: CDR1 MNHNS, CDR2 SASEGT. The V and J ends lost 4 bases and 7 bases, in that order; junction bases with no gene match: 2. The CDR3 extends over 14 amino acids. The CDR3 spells CASSVTGGNSPLHF. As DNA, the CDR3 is TGTGCCAGCAGTGTAACAGGGGGCAATTCACCCCTCCACTTT.

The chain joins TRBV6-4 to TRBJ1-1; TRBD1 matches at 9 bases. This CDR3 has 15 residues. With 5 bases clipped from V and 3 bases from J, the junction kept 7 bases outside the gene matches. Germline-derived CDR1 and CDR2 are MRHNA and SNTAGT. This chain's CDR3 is CASSPGTGLDTEAFF. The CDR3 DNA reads TGTGCCAGCAGTCCCGGGACAGGGTTGGACACTGAAGCTTTCTTT.

CDR3 in amino acids: CASSSGVQETQYF. CDR3 in DNA: TGCGCCAGCAGCTCGGGGGTCCAAGAGACCCAGTACTTC. This sequence joins TRBV5-1 and TRBJ2-5; D might be TRBD2 (6 bases). Germline CDR1 is SGHRS and CDR2 is YFSETQ. V lost 3 bases and J 1 base, leaving 7 bases between the germline ends. The CDR3 is 13 residues long. Filled out from reference TRBV5-1 and TRBJ2-5, the complete variable domain reads KAGVTQTPRYLIKTRGQQVTLSCSPISGHRSVSWYQQTPGQGLQFLFEYFSETQRNKGNFPGRFSGRQFSNSRSEMNVSTLELGDSALYLCASSSGVQETQYFGPGTRLLVL.

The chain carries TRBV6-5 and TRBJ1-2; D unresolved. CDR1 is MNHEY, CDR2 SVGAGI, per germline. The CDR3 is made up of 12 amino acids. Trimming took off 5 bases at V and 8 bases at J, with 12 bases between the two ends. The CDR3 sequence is CASSENSRGYTF. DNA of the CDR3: TGTGCCAGCAGTGAGAACTCGAGGGGCTACACCTTC.

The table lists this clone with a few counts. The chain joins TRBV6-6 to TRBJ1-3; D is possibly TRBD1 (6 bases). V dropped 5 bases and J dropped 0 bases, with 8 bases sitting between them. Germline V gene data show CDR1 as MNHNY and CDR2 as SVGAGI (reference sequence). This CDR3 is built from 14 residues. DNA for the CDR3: TGTGCCAGCAGTACAGGGATCTCTGGAAACACCATATATTTT. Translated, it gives CASSTGISGNTIYF.

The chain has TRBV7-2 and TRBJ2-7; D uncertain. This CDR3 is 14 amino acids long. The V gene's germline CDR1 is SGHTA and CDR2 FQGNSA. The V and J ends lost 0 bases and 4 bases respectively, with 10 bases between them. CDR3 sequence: CASSLALQIYEQYF. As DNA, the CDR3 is TGTGCCAGCAGCTTAGCGCTACAGATTTACGAGCAGTACTTC.

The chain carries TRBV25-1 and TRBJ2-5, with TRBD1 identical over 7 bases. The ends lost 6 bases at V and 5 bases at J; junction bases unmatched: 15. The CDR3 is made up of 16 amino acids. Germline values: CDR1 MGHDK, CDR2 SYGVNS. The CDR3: CASSSLQTGQQETQYF. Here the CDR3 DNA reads TGTGCCAGCAGCTCACTTCAGACAGGGCAGCAGGAGACCCAGTACTTC.

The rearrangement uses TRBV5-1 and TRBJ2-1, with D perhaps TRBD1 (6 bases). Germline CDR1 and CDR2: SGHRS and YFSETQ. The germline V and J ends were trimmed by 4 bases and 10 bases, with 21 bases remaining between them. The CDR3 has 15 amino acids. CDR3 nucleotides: TGCGCCAGCAGCCCGAAATTGGCAGGGGTTCTAGAGCAGTTCTTC. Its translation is CASSPKLAGVLEQFF.

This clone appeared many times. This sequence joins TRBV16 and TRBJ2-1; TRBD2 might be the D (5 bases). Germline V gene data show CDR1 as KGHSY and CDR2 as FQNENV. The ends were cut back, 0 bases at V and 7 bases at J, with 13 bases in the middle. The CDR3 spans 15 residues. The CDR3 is CASSQSRSGVNEQFF. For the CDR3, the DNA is TGTGCCAGCAGCCAATCTAGATCCGGGGTTAATGAGCAGTTCTTC.

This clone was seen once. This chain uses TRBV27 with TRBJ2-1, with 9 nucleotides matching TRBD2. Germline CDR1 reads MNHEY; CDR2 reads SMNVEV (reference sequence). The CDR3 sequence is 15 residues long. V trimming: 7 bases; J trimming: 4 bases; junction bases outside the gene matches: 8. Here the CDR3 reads CASNPLAGAYNEQFF. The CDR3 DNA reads TGTGCCAGCAACCCCTTAGCGGGAGCGTACAATGAGCAGTTCTTC.

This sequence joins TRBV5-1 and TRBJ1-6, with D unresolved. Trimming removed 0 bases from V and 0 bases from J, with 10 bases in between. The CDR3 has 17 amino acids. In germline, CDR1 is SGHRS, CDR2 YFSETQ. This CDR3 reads CASSLGQTTSYNSPLHF. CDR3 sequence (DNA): TGCGCCAGCAGCTTGGGGCAGACAACCTCCTATAATTCACCCCTCCACTTT.

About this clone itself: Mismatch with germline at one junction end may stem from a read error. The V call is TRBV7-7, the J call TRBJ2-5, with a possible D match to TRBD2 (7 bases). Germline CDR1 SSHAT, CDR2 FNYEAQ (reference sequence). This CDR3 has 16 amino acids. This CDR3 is CASSRHPVGGGETQYF. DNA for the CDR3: TGTGCTAGCAGCCGTCACCCTGTGGGAGGGGGGGAGACCCAGTACTTC.

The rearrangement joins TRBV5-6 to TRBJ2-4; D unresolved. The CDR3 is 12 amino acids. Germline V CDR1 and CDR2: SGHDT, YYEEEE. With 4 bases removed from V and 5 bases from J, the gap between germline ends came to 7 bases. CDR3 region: CASSGGQNIQYF. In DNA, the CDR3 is TGTGCCAGCAGCGGCGGCCAAAACATTCAGTACTTC.

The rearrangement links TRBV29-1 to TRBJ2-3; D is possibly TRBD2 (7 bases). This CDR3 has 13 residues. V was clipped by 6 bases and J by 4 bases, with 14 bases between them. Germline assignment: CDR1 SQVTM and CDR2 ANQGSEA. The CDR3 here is CSVLGGHADTQYF. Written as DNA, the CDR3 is TGCAGCGTATTGGGGGGGCACGCAGATACGCAGTATTTT.

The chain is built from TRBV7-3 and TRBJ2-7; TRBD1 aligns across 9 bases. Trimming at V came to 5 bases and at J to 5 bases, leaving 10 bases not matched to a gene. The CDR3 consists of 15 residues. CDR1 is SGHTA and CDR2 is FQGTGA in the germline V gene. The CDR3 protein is CASSPVRDRAHEQYF. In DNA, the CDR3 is TGTGCCAGCAGCCCCGTCCGGGACAGGGCTCACGAGCAGTACTTC. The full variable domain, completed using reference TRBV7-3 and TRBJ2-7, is GAGVSQTPSNKVTEKGKYVELRCDPISGHTALYWYRQSLGQGPEFLIYFQGTGAADDSGLPNDRFFAVRPEGSVSTLKIQRTERGDSAVYLCASSPVRDRAHEQYFGPGTRLTVT.

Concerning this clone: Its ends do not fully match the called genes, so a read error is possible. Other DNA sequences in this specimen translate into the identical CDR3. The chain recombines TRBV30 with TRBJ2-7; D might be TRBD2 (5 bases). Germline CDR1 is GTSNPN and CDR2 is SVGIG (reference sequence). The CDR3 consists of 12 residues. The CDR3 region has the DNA TGCGCCTGGAGCGGTCGGGGCTACGAGCAGTACTTC. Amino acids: CAWSGRGYEQYF.

This CDR3 is CASSTVTSGGTDTQYF. For the CDR3, the DNA is TGTGCCAGCAGTACCGTGACTAGCGGGGGCACAGATACGCAGTATTTT. The rearrangement joins TRBV6-4 to TRBJ2-3, with 11 bases fitting TRBD2. V trimming: 5 bases; J trimming: 1 base; junction bases outside the gene matches: 5. CDR1 is MRHNA and CDR2 is SNTAGT in the germline V gene. CDR3 length: 16 amino acids.

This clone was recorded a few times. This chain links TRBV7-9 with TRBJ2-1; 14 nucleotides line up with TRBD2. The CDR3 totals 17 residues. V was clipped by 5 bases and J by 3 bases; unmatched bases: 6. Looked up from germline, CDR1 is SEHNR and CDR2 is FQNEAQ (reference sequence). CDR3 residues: CASSKGTSGRSYNEQFF. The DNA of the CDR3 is TGTGCCAGCAGCAAAGGGACTAGCGGGAGAAGCTACAATGAGCAGTTCTTC.

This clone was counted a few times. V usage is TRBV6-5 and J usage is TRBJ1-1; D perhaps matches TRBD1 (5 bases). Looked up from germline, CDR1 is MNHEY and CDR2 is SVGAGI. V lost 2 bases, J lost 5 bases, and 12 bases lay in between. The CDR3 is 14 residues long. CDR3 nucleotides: TGTGCCAGCAGTTACCTTGGGGGGAGTACTGAAGCTTTCTTT. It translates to CASSYLGGSTEAFF.

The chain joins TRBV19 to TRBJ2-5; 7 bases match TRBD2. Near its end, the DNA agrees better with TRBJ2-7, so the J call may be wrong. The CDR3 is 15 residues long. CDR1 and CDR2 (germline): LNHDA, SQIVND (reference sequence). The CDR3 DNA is TGTGCCAGTAGCCTGGGGCCTAGCGGAAACTACGAGCAGTACTTC. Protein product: CASSLGPSGNYEQYF.

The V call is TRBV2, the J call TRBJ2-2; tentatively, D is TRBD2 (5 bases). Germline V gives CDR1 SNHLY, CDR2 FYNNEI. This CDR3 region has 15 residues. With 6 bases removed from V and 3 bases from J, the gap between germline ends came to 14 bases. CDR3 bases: TGTGCCAGCAGCCTCGGACGCGGGTACACCGGGGAGCTGTTTTTT. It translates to CASSLGRGYTGELFF.

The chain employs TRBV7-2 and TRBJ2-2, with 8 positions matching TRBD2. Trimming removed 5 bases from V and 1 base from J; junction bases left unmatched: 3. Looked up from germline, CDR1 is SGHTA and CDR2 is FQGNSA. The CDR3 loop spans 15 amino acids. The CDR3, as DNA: TGTGCCAGCAGCGGCGCGGGGGGGAACACCGGGGAGCTGTTTTTT. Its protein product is CASSGAGGNTGELFF.

CDR3 region: CASSLNSRELYEQYF. The DNA for the CDR3 is TGTGCCAGCAGCTTGAACTCCAGGGAATTATACGAGCAGTACTTC. This chain links TRBV7-9 with TRBJ2-7; tentatively, D is TRBD1 (5 bases). The CDR3 sequence is 15 residues long. Trimming shortened V by 3 bases and J by 4 bases, and 16 bases separated the two germline ends. CDR1 SEHNR and CDR2 FQNEAQ come from the germline V gene (reference sequence).

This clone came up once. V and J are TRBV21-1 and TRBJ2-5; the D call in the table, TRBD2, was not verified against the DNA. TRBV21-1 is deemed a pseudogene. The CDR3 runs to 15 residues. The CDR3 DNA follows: TGTGCCAGCAGCGCTGTGCTAGCGGTCCTAGAGACCCAGTACTTC. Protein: CASSAVLAVLETQYF.

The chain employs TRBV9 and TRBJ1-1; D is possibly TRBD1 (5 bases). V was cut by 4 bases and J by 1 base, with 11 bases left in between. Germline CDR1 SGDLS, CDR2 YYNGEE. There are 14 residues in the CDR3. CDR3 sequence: CASSLGQKNTEAFF. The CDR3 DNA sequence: TGTGCCAGCAGCCTAGGACAAAAGAACACTGAAGCTTTCTTT.